The 12 T cell receptor beta chains below all came from one sample that was sequenced in a study of technical replicates of blood from several donors listed by TCRdb under 2017. Libraries came from the immunoSEQ multiplex PCR assay. Entries here come from immuneACCESS through TCRdb and include only in-frame sequences with V and J called. Some clones fail to appear in such tables; in the studies checked, an unresolved V gene covers under half of the shortfall, and the cause of the remainder is unknown. The sample has roughly 97,000 clones on record, 90% to 97% of them singletons. Jointly, the top ten make up roughly 0.35% of the sample. Sample: T cells isolated from PBMCs. Receptors originate from a human donor in good health.

The chain uses TRBV28 and TRBJ2-7; 8 nucleotides match TRBD1. Looked up from germline, CDR1 is MDHEN and CDR2 is SYDVKM. Trimming removed 6 bases from V and 5 bases from J; junction bases left unmatched: 9. CDR3 size: 14 residues. This chain's CDR3 is CASRLPGGNDEQYF. The DNA of the CDR3 is TGTGCCAGCAGGCTCCCAGGGGGCAACGACGAGCAGTACTTC. Using reference TRBV28 and TRBJ2-7 for the parts outside the CDR3, the full variable domain is DVKVTQSSRYLVKRTGEKVFLECVQDMDHENMFWYRQDPGLGLRLIYFSYDVKMKEKGDIPEGYSVSREKKERFSLILESASTNQTSMYLCASRLPGGNDEQYFGPGTRLTVT.

The chain uses TRBV6-5 and TRBJ2-3, with 11 bases lining up with TRBD2. Trimming at V came to 0 bases and at J to 6 bases, leaving 5 bases not matched to a gene. CDR3 size: 16 residues. CDR1 MNHEY and CDR2 SVGAGI come from the germline V gene. This CDR3 reads CASSYSSTSGIDTQYF. The CDR3 nucleotides read TGTGCCAGCAGTTACTCGTCGACTAGCGGGATCGATACGCAGTATTTT.

The chain carries TRBV4-1 and TRBJ1-3; D possibly corresponds to TRBD1 (6 bases). The CDR3 is 16 residues long. Between the trimmed V and J ends, which lost 3 bases and 0 bases, there was a span of 12 bases. Germline V gives CDR1 MGHRA, CDR2 YSYEKL. The CDR3 sequence: CASSHPTGDSGNTIYF. The CDR3 DNA reads as TGCGCCAGCAGCCACCCGACAGGCGACTCTGGAAACACCATATATTTT.

A single count supports this clone. The genes are TRBV5-4 and TRBJ1-5, with D uncertain. Trimming removed 3 bases from V and 1 base from J, with 11 bases in between. The CDR3 extends over 15 amino acids. CDR1 is SGHNT and CDR2 is YYREEE in the germline V gene (reference sequence). CDR3: CASSSRGESNQPQHF. CDR3 DNA: TGTGCCAGCAGCTCCCGGGGAGAGAGCAATCAGCCCCAGCATTTT.

V is TRBV4-1 and J is TRBJ1-2, with D possibly being TRBD1 (6 bases). The germline V and J ends were trimmed by 4 bases and 2 bases, with 11 bases remaining between them. Germline V gene lookup returns CDR1 MGHRA and CDR2 YSYEKL. The CDR3 has 14 residues. CDR3 nucleotide sequence: TGCGCCAGCAGCCCGACAGGATCAAACTATGGCTACACCTTC. It translates to CASSPTGSNYGYTF.

The rearrangement uses TRBV6-5 and TRBJ2-3; weak D call: TRBD2 (5 bases). The ends were cut back, 6 bases at V and 4 bases at J, with 17 bases in the middle. Per germline, CDR1 MNHEY and CDR2 SVGAGI. CDR3 length: 15 amino acids. The CDR3 DNA reads as TGTGCCAGCAGCCGAAGTCTTCTACTAGCAGATACGCAGTATTTT. This gives the protein CASSRSLLLADTQYF.

The J gene is TRBJ1-1, the V gene TRBV28, with a tentative D call TRBD1 (6 bases). Trimming pared 5 bases from V and 0 bases from J, leaving 16 bases between. Germline V gives CDR1 MDHEN, CDR2 SYDVKM. The CDR3 is 16 amino acids. The CDR3, as DNA: TGTGCCAGCAGTCCCGCGAGGGACACGTTGAACACTGAAGCTTTCTTT. Amino acids: CASSPARDTLNTEAFF.

The chain joins TRBV27 to TRBJ1-1; 7 bases align to TRBD1. The CDR3 runs 14 residues. The germline V gene has CDR1 MNHEY and CDR2 SMNVEV (reference sequence). V gave up 6 bases and J gave up 3 bases; unmatched junction bases: 7. The DNA for the CDR3 is TGTGCCAGCAGCGTGGGGACAGCGGACACTGAAGCTTTCTTT. Translation: CASSVGTADTEAFF.

V usage is TRBV5-4 and J usage is TRBJ2-1, with TRBD2 identical over 9 bases. The germline CDR1 and CDR2 sequences are SGHNT and YYREEE (reference sequence). The V gene end was trimmed by 3 bases and the J gene end by 7 bases; junction bases not matched to a gene: 8. The CDR3 spans 15 residues. As DNA, the CDR3 is TGTGCCAGCAGCTCAAGGACTAGCGACCCAAATGAGCAGTTCTTC. Residues: CASSSRTSDPNEQFF.

A note on this clone: Other DNA sequences in this sample translate to the same CDR3. The CDR3 DNA reads as TGTGCCAGCAGTGAAGGACTAGCGGGCACAGATACGCAGTATTTT. Protein sequence: CASSEGLAGTDTQYF. The chain recombines TRBV6-1 with TRBJ2-3; TRBD2 agrees at 9 bases. There are 15 residues in the CDR3. Germline loops: CDR1 MNHNS, CDR2 SASEGT. V was clipped by 1 base and J by 1 base; unmatched bases: 0.

To note about this clone: The junction differs from germline at one of its ends, possibly a read error. The chain couples TRBV9 to TRBJ1-2; TRBD1 aligns across 8 bases. The length of the CDR3 is 11 residues. Looked up from germline, CDR1 is SGDLS and CDR2 is YYNGEE. CDR3 sequence: CASSGQGAFHF. For the CDR3, the DNA is TGTGCCAGCAGCGGGCAGGGGGCGTTCCACTTC.

The J gene is TRBJ1-1, the V gene TRBV21-1. TRBV21-1 is classified as a pseudogene. CDR3 length equals 16 residues. CDR3 DNA: TGTGCCAGCACCGGGGGAGGGGTAAAGAGGAACACTGAAGCTTTCTTT. Residues: CASTGGGVKRNTEAFF.